This T cell receptor (beta chain) emerged from a study of OX40 agonist ivuxolimab in advanced cancers. With respect to the entire study: Ivuxolimab, which targeted the costimulatory receptor OX40 (CD134), was an agonistic, fully human IgG2 monoclonal antibody. A male proportion of roughly 80% and a mean age of approximately 62 years, ranging from about 20 to 85, were recorded for the dose-escalation cohort. The point of sequencing TCRbeta in the periphery was to test whether ivuxolimab changed TCR sequence diversity and drove clonal T-cell expansion. Intravenous ivuxolimab was administered to patients every 2 weeks at six dose levels: 0.01, 0.1, 0.3, 1.5, 3 and 10 mg/kg. Among the roughly 50 dose-escalation patients, some 20 had hepatocellular carcinoma, approximately 15 melanoma, 9 renal cell carcinoma and 9 head and neck cancer. The paper reports the monotherapy dose-escalation portion (N of about 50 patients) of the phase I ivuxolimab trial. Prior anti-PD-1, anti-PD-L1 or anti-CTLA-4 therapy was permitted, and checkpoint inhibitors had been received by around 39% of dose-escalation patients. Three dose-escalation patients achieved partial responses, one with hepatocellular carcinoma and two with cutaneous melanoma. The research as a whole found: At doses of 0.1 to 3.0 mg/kg, clonal expansion of both CD4+ and CD8+ T cells in blood was seen between baseline and week 6. Partial responders in the 0.1-3.0 mg/kg groups had among the lowest normalized peripheral clonal expansion, especially among CD8+ T cells. After ivuxolimab, expanded clones were on average more numerous among CD8+ T cells than among CD4+ T cells. The antigen specificity of the peripheral T cells that underwent clonal expansion was not determined. Low levels of normalized T-cell clonal expansion were also seen in some patients who did not respond.

To note about this clone: Its antigen target is currently unknown. No base quality values were provided; no much bigger clone lies one nucleotide off.

The trial excluded patients who had a history of autoimmune disease or who were on systemic immunosuppression. Peripheral blood for TCR sequencing was collected from all dose cohorts at baseline, on cycle 4 day 1, and on cycle 7 day 1. The samples were drawn from a first-in-human, open-label, multicenter phase I dose-escalation trial of ivuxolimab. Adults with locally advanced or metastatic melanoma, renal cell, hepatocellular, or head and neck squamous cell carcinoma were enrolled in the trial. Before TCR sequencing, CD4+ and CD8+ T cells were separately sorted from peripheral blood. Genomic DNA was isolated from the sorted cells so that the TCRbeta CDR3 region could be sequenced. The immunoSEQ Assay was used for sequencing of TCRbeta CDR3 regions. The clones in this table, taken by TCRdb from immuneACCESS, are in-frame only. Not every clone is retained; where verified, under half of the shortfall comes from an unresolved V gene, and the cause of the rest is unknown. This sample comprises 75,000 to 100,000 clones, about 86% of them detected only once. Together, the top ten hold around 1.8% of the sample.

The germline V gene sets CDR1 to SGHNT and CDR2 to YENEEA. At the junction V is shortened by 1 base and J by 1 base; bases outside the gene matches: 7. The CDR3 contains 18 residues, cysteine and phenylalanine counted. This entry keeps only the CDR3 DNA: 54 bases, framed from base 1. This specimen was CD4+ or CD8+ T cells sorted from blood, taken in a trial of the OX40 agonist ivuxolimab. The receptor comes from an adult with an advanced solid tumor such as melanoma, head and neck, liver or kidney cancer. The V and J genes are TRBV11-3 and TRBJ2-1, and TRBD1 matches 10 of the central bases. The CDR3 reads CASSLAGTGASSYNEQFF. The DNA sequence is TGTGCCAGCAGCTTAGCTGGGACAGGGGCCTCATCCTACAATGAGCAGTTCTTC.